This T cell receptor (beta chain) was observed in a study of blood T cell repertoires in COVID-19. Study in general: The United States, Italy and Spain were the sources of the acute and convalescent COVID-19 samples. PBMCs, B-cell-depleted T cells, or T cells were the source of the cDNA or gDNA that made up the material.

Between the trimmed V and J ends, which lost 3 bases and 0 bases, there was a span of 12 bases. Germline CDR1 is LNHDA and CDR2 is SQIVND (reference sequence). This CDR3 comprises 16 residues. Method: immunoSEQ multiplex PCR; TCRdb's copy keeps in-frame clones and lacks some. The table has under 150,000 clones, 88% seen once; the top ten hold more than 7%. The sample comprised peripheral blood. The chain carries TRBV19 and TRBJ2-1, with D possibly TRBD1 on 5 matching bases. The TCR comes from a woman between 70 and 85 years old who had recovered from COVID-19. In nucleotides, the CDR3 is TGTGCCAGTAGTATGTGGGGCGGAAGCTCCTACAATGAGCAGTTCTTC. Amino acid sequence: CASSMWGGSSYNEQFF.